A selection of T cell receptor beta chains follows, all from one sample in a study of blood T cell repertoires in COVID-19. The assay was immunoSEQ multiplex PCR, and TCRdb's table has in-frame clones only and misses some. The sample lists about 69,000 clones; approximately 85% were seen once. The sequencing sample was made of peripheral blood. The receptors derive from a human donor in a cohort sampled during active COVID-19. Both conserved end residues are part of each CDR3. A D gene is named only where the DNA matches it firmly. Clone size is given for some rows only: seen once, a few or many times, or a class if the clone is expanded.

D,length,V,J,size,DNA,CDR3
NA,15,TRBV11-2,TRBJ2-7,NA,TGTGCCAGCAGCTTACGGTCAGGGAACGCCTACGAGCAGTACTTC,CASSLRSGNAYEQYF
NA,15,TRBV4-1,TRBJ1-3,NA,TGCGCCAGCAGCTTAGGACAGCGCTCTGGAAACACCATATATTTT,CASSLGQRSGNTIYF
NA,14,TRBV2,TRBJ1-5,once,TGTGCCAGCAGTGCCTGGGACACTCGACAGCCCCAGCATTTT,CASSAWDTRQPQHF
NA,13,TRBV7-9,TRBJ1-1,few,TGTGCCAGCAGCTTAAACAGGAACACTGAAGCTTTCTTT,CASSLNRNTEAFF
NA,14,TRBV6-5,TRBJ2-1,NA,TGTGCCAGCAGTCCCCGGGACACTTACAATGAGCAGTTCTTC,CASSPRDTYNEQFF
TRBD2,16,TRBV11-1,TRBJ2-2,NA,TGTGCCAGCAGCCTGGCGGGTCGGGGGGTCGCCGGGGAGCTGTTTTTT,CASSLAGRGVAGELFF
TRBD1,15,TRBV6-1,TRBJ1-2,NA,TGTGCCAGCAGTGAAGTGGACAGGAGTAACTATGGCTACACCTTC,CASSEVDRSNYGYTF
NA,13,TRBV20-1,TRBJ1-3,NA,TGCAGTGCTAGTGGCAGGGTTGGAAACACCATATATTTT,CSASGRVGNTIYF
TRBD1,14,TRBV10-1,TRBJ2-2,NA,TGCGCCAGCAGAAGACAGGGTAACACCGGGGAGCTGTTTTTT,CASRRQGNTGELFF
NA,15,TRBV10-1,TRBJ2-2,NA,TGCGCCAGCAGTGAACAGGGATCGAACACCGGGGAGCTGTTTTTT,CASSEQGSNTGELFF
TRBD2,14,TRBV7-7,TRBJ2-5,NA,TGTGCCAGCAGCTTAGTCTCGCGGGGGGAGACCCAGTACTTC,CASSLVSRGETQYF
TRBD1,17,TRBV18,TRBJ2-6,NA,TGTGCCAGCTCATACAGGGGGCGCGGATCCGGGGCCAACGTCCTGACTTTC,CASSYRGRGSGANVLTF
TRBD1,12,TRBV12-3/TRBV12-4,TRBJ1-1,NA,TGTGCCAGCAGTTTGGGGACAGGGCGGGCTTTCTTT,CASSLGTGRAFF
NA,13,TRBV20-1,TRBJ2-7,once,TGCAGTGCTAGTTTTATTGGAGTCTACGAGCAGTACTTC,CSASFIGVYEQYF
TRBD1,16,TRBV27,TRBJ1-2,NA,TGTGCCAGCAGTCTGAGCCGGGACAGGGGACCCTATGGCTACACCTTC,CASSLSRDRGPYGYTF
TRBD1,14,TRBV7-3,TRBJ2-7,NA,TGTGCCAGCAGCCTGACAGGGATCGTGAACGAGCAGTACTTC,CASSLTGIVNEQYF
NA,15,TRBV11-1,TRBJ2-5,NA,TGTGCCAGCAGGCAAGGACAGAGAGCCCAAGAGACCCAGTACTTC,CASRQGQRAQETQYF
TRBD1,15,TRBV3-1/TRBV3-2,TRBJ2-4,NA,TGTGCCAGCAGCCCTATAGACAGGGGAGGAAACATTCAGTACTTC,CASSPIDRGGNIQYF
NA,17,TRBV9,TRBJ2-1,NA,TGTGCCAGCAGCGTACGGGAGCGGCTCAGCTCCTACAATGAGCAGTTCTTC,CASSVRERLSSYNEQFF
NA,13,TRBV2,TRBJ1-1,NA,TGTGCCAGCAGTGAACGACATAACACTGAAGCTTTCTTT,CASSERHNTEAFF
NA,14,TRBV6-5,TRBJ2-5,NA,TGTGCCAGCAGACCCACAGGGTCTTCAGAGACCCAGTACTTC,CASRPTGSSETQYF
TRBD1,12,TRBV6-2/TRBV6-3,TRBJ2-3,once,TGTGCCAGCAGCCACAGACAGGGTACGCAGTATTTT,CASSHRQGTQYF
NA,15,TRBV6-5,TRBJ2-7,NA,TGTGCCAGCAAGCGGATGGAGGGGAATTCCTACGAGCAGTACTTC,CASKRMEGNSYEQYF
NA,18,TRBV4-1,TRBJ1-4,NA,TGCGCCAGCAGCCAAGATAGATCTGCACCCTCTACTAATGAAAAACTGTTTTTT,CASSQDRSAPSTNEKLFF
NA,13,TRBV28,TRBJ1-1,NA,TGTGCCAGCAGAGGCGGGGGATACACTGAAGCTTTCTTT,CASRGGGYTEAFF
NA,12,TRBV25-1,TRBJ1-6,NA,TGTGCCAGCAGTGAGGGGAGGCTCCCCCTCCACTTT,CASSEGRLPLHF
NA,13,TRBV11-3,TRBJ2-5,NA,TGTGCCAGCAGCTTAGGTAGACATGAGACCCAGTACTTC,CASSLGRHETQYF
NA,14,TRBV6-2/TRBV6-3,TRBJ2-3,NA,TGTGCCAGCAGTTACTCATGGAGATTCGATACGCAGTATTTT,CASSYSWRFDTQYF
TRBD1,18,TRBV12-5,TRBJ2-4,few,TGTGCTAGTGTTCCTCCCGGACAGGGGCCTATAGCCAAAAACATTCAGTACTTC,CASVPPGQGPIAKNIQYF
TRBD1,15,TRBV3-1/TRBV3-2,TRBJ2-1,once,TGTGCCAGCAGCCAGGCCGGGACAGGGAGTAATGAGCAGTTCTTC,CASSQAGTGSNEQFF
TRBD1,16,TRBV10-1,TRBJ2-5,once,TGCGCCAGCAGTGAGTCTGGGGGCAGGGGACAGGAGACCCAGTACTTC,CASSESGGRGQETQYF
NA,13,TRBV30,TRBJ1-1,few,TGTGCCTGGAGGGCGGGACCGAACACTGAAGCTTTCTTT,CAWRAGPNTEAFF
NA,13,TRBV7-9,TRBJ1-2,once,TGTGCCAGCAGCTTAGCAGGGGAGGATGGCTACACCTTC,CASSLAGEDGYTF
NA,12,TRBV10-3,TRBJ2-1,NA,TGTGCCCTCGGAAGACTAGTAGGTGAGCAGTTCTTC,CALGRLVGEQFF
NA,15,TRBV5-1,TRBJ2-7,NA,TGCGCCAGCACCCCTTCCCCTAGCGCGTGGTACGAGCAGTACTTC,CASTPSPSAWYEQYF
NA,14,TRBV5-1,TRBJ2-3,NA,TGCGCCAGCAGCTTGGGAGGCGCCACAGATACGCAGTATTTT,CASSLGGATDTQYF
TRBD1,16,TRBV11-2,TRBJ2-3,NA,TGTGCCAGCAGCTTCGGACAGGGCCCCCCCACAGATACGCAGTATTTT,CASSFGQGPPTDTQYF
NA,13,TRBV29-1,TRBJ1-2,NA,TGCAGCGTTGAGTCTTGGCGCAGCGATGGCTACACCTTC,CSVESWRSDGYTF
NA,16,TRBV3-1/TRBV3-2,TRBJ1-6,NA,TGTGCCAGCAGCAGGGGGACGTTCGCCAATAATTCACCCCTCCACTTT,CASSRGTFANNSPLHF
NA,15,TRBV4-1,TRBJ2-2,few,TGCGCCAGCACCCCGACAACAGGTTTCTCCGGGGAGCTGTTTTTT,CASTPTTGFSGELFF
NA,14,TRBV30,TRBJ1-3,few,TGTGCCTGGAGTGTATCGGGTTCTGGAAACACCATATATTTT,CAWSVSGSGNTIYF
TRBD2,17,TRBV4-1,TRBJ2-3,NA,TGCGCCAGCAGCCAATGGACTAGCGGGAAAAGCACAGATACGCAGTATTTT,CASSQWTSGKSTDTQYF
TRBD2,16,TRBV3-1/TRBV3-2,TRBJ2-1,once,TGTGCCAGCAGCCAAGTTGCGACTAGCGGATCCCCTGACCGGTTCTTC,CASSQVATSGSPDRFF